This T cell receptor beta chain was observed in a study of blood T cells in healthy people across ages. It was ten milliliters of peripheral blood that were drawn from each donor. PBMCs were isolated at a quantity of at least 7 million per sample. The authors ran a second PCR of about 6 to 11 cycles using a sample-barcoded 5' primer and a J-beta primer mix. Template switching added a 12-random-nucleotide identifier to every cDNA molecule. Sequencing of every sample gave 3 million or more CDR3-containing paired-end reads. Each CDR3 protein is one row after TCRdb ran MiXCR on the 5' RACE reads. The profile shows under 850,000 distinct CDR3 sequences, 36% of them singletons. CDR1 SQVTM and CDR2 ANQGSEA come from the germline V gene. The V gene lost 6 bases and the J gene lost 2 bases, with 18 bases spanning the gap. The CDR3 consists of 15 residues.

Input material: blood. This chain connects TRBV29-1 to TRBJ2-3, with D perhaps matching TRBD1 or TRBD2 (5 bases each). The clonotype was recovered from a man younger than 30 in good health. The CDR3 loop is CSVNPSGRITDTQYF. Written as DNA, the CDR3 is TGCAGCGTGAACCCCTCGGGGCGGATCACAGATACGCAGTATTTT.